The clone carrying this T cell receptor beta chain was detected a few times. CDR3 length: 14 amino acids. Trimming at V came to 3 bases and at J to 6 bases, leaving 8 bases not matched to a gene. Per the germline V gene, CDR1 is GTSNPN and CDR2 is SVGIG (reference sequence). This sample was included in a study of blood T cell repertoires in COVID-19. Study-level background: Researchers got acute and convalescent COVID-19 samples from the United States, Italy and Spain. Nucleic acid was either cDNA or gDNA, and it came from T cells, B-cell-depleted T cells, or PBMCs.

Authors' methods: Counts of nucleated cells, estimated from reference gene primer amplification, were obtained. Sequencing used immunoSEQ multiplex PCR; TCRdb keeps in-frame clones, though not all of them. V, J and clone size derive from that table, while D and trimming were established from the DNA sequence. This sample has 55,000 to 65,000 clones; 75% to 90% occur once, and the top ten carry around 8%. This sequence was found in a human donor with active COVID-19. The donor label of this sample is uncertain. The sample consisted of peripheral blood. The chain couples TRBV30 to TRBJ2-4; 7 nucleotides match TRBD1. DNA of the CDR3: TGTGCCTGGAGGAAGATCGGGACAGCAAACATTCAGTACTTC. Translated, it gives CAWRKIGTANIQYF.